The 4 T cell receptor beta chains in this list originate from one sample, sequenced in a study of T cell responses to AZD1222 COVID-19 vaccine. Libraries were prepared by immunoSEQ multiplex PCR; TCRdb keeps only in-frame clonotypes and omits some of them. The sample shows fewer than 45,000 clones, 83% of them seen only once. This specimen was peripheral blood, taken on day 0 of AZD1222 vaccination. All receptors derive from an adult in good health.

To note about this clone: One junction end disagrees with the germline gene, perhaps due to a read error. The V gene is TRBV7-2, the J gene TRBJ2-3; D call uncertain. Germline loops: CDR1 SGHTA, CDR2 FQGNSA. The CDR3 totals 13 residues. The CDR3 nucleotides are TGTGCCAGCAGCTACGGCACGGCAGAAACGCAGTATTTT. Its protein is CASSYGTAETQYF.

J is TRBJ2-7 and V is TRBV9; a weak D match, TRBD2 (5 bases). The CDR3 is 13 amino acids. The germline CDR1 and CDR2 sequences are SGDLS and YYNGEE. V lost 4 bases and J 0 bases, leaving 8 bases between the germline ends. CDR3 sequence: CASSRRDSYEQYF. CDR3 nucleotides: TGTGCCAGCAGCAGACGGGACTCCTACGAGCAGTACTTC.

This chain uses TRBV2 with TRBJ1-2; 7 positions agree with TRBD1. J was trimmed by 8 bases and V by 4 bases; bases with no gene match: 7. The CDR3 spans 13 residues. Germline values: CDR1 SNHLY, CDR2 FYNNEI. For the CDR3, the DNA is TGTGCCAGCAGTGGACAGGGCCTTCCCGGCTACACCTTC. Residues: CASSGQGLPGYTF.

The J gene is TRBJ2-7, the V gene TRBV2; D may be TRBD2 (5 bases). Germline CDR1 and CDR2: SNHLY and FYNNEI. The V end lost 6 bases, the J end lost 1 base, and 13 bases lay between the germline ends. CDR3 length: 14 residues. The DNA of the CDR3 is TGTGCCAGCAGAGGACTCTTAAGATCCTACGAGCAGTACTTC. It encodes CASRGLLRSYEQYF.